The 25 T cell receptor beta chains reported below all come from one sample, sequenced in a study of Ad26.COV2.S vaccination and SARS-CoV-2 variants. Assay used: immunoSEQ multiplex PCR; TCRdb lists only in-frame clones, some missing. The table records 350,000 to 500,000 clones, approximately 90% of them present only once. The treatment was: some 20 received Ad26.COV2.S at low or high dose, single or two shots; about five received placebo; per-sample allocation not given. All samples were drawn on day 63, counting from the first vaccine or placebo injection. Sequences were derived from peripheral blood, sampled in a trial of Ad26.COV2.S vaccine versus placebo. Receptor source: a person aged 18-65 years who received the Ad26.COV2.S COVID-19 vaccine or a placebo.

In its sample, this clone was seen a few times. The chain combines TRBV7-8 with TRBJ2-7, with 7 nucleotides matching TRBD1. Per germline, CDR1 SGHVS and CDR2 FQNEAQ. The ends lost 4 bases at V and 6 bases at J; junction bases unmatched: 12. This CDR3 is built from 15 residues. This CDR3 reads CASSSPATGFSEQYF. CDR3 coding DNA: TGTGCCAGCAGCTCGCCAGCGACAGGGTTCAGCGAGCAGTACTTC.

The chain couples TRBV19 to TRBJ2-1; 10 bases line up with TRBD2. The V gene end was trimmed by 0 bases and the J gene end by 5 bases; junction bases not matched to a gene: 13. The CDR3 length is 19 residues. The germline CDR1 and CDR2 sequences are LNHDA and SQIVND (reference sequence). The CDR3 region has the DNA TGTGCCAGTAGTATAGATCACCCGACTAGAGCGGGAGGGGACAATGAGCAGTTCTTC. Translating gives CASSIDHPTRAGGDNEQFF.

The chain couples TRBV4-2 to TRBJ2-5; maybe TRBD2 (5 bases). Per germline, CDR1 LGHNA and CDR2 YNFKEQ. The CDR3 extends over 16 amino acids. V lost 1 base and J lost 4, with 16 bases in between. The CDR3 is CASSQGTSIGGETQYF. CDR3 nucleotides: TGTGCCAGCAGCCAAGGGACTTCCATCGGAGGAGAGACCCAGTACTTC.

The chain couples TRBV9 to TRBJ1-2, with 9 bases fitting TRBD1. Germline V gene data show CDR1 as SGDLS and CDR2 as YYNGEE. The CDR3 extends over 16 amino acids. J lost 8 bases, V lost 3 bases, and 14 bases had no gene match. The CDR3 is CASSAKLSGTGRGYTF. Here the CDR3 DNA reads TGTGCCAGCAGCGCTAAACTCTCCGGGACAGGGAGAGGCTACACCTTC.

V gene TRBV18 combines with J gene TRBJ2-7; 11 nucleotides match TRBD1. This CDR3 spans 16 amino acids. Looked up from germline, CDR1 is KGHSH and CDR2 is LQKENI. V lost 4 bases, J lost 3 bases, and 8 bases stayed unmatched. The CDR3 region is CASSQTRDRGNYEQYF. The CDR3 DNA sequence: TGTGCCAGCTCACAGACAAGGGACAGGGGGAACTACGAGCAGTACTTC.

This clone was observed a few times. This chain joins TRBV25-1 and TRBJ2-7; 8 nucleotides agree with TRBD1. With 4 bases clipped from V and 2 bases from J, the junction kept 7 bases outside the gene matches. The CDR3 totals 15 residues. Germline CDR1 is MGHDK and CDR2 is SYGVNS. Here the CDR3 reads CASSGRDRPPYEQYF. For the CDR3, the DNA is TGTGCCAGCAGTGGCCGGGACAGGCCGCCCTACGAGCAGTACTTC.

The genes are TRBV14 and TRBJ2-7, with 8 nucleotides matching TRBD2. In germline, CDR1 is SGHDN, CDR2 FVKESK. The CDR3 sequence is 15 residues long. V was pared by 1 base and J by 4 bases, with 6 bases of the junction left unmatched. CDR3 in amino acids: CASSQGASGWYEQYF. CDR3 bases: TGTGCCAGCAGCCAAGGAGCTAGCGGGTGGTACGAGCAGTACTTC.

The rearrangement joins TRBV5-4 to TRBJ1-1; the D is unclear. Germline loops: CDR1 SGHNT, CDR2 YYREEE (reference sequence). V dropped 0 bases and J dropped 3 bases, with 9 bases sitting between them. The CDR3 has 14 amino acids. The chain's CDR3 is CASSLGQADTEAFF. The CDR3 DNA is TGTGCCAGCAGCTTGGGTCAGGCGGACACTGAAGCTTTCTTT.

The chain recombines TRBV18 with TRBJ2-4; D gene uncertain. Trimming cost V 3 bases and J 8 bases, with 14 bases left between them. The CDR3 length is 14 residues. Germline V gives CDR1 KGHSH, CDR2 LQKENI. CDR3 nucleotides: TGTGCCAGCTCACCCGGTCCGGCCAGAGACATTCAGTACTTC. It is translated as CASSPGPARDIQYF.

V gene TRBV28 combines with J gene TRBJ1-6; D gene unclear. With 8 bases removed from V and 6 bases from J, the gap between germline ends came to 11 bases. The CDR3 is 13 amino acids. Germline V gene lookup returns CDR1 MDHEN and CDR2 SYDVKM. CDR3 loop: CASHRETNSPLHF. The CDR3 bases are TGTGCCAGCCACCGGGAGACTAATTCACCCCTCCACTTT. Based on the CDR3 plus reference TRBV28 and TRBJ1-6, the full variable domain is DVKVTQSSRYLVKRTGEKVFLECVQDMDHENMFWYRQDPGLGLRLIYFSYDVKMKEKGDIPEGYSVSREKKERFSLILESASTNQTSMYLCASHRETNSPLHFGNGTRLTVT.

This chain uses TRBV6-5 with TRBJ2-2, with TRBD1 matching 9 bases. The germline gives CDR1 MNHEY, CDR2 SVGAGI. The V gene end was trimmed by 8 bases and the J gene end by 2 bases; junction bases not matched to a gene: 3. CDR3 size: 14 residues. As DNA, the CDR3 is TGTGCCAGCGGACAGGGGATCAACACCGGGGAGCTGTTTTTT. Translated, it gives CASGQGINTGELFF.

J is TRBJ2-3 and V is TRBV7-9; the match to TRBD2 covers 13 bases. J was trimmed by 4 bases and V by 5 bases; bases with no gene match: 6. The CDR3 runs to 16 residues. Per germline, CDR1 SEHNR and CDR2 FQNEAQ (reference sequence). CDR3 nucleotides: TGTGCCAGCAGCATAACACTAGCGGGAGGGGCAGATACGCAGTATTTT. Translation gives CASSITLAGGADTQYF.

The sample holds one count of this clone. Written as DNA, the CDR3 is TGCGCCAGCAGCCGGCGGACTAGCGGTTACACAGATACGCAGTATTTT. Its protein is CASSRRTSGYTDTQYF. The chain employs TRBV4-1 and TRBJ2-3, with 10 bases that match TRBD2. The V segment lost 4 bases and the J segment 2 bases; nucleotides outside the gene matches: 6. This CDR3 spans 16 amino acids. Looked up from germline, CDR1 is MGHRA and CDR2 is YSYEKL.

The count of this clone is one. J is TRBJ1-1 and V is TRBV5-1; D not certain. From germline, CDR1 is SGHRS and CDR2 YFSETQ. This CDR3 spans 14 amino acids. V was clipped by 0 bases and J by 0 bases, with 6 bases between them. The CDR3 is CASSLDPVNTEAFF. The CDR3, as DNA: TGCGCCAGCAGCTTGGATCCAGTGAACACTGAAGCTTTCTTT.

This clone appeared a single time. The V gene is TRBV5-1, the J gene TRBJ2-7, with D maybe TRBD2 (6 bases). CDR1 is SGHRS and CDR2 is YFSETQ in the germline V gene. V lost 2 bases and J lost 3, with 15 bases in between. The CDR3 covers 15 residues. The CDR3 loop reads CASSLKEGSNYEQYF. In nucleotides, the CDR3 is TGCGCCAGCAGCTTAAAGGAGGGATCGAACTACGAGCAGTACTTC.

The chain is built from TRBV27 and TRBJ1-1, with 12 positions matching TRBD1. The trim removed 6 bases at V and 7 bases at J, leaving 6 bases unmatched. Germline assignment: CDR1 MNHEY and CDR2 SMNVEV (reference sequence). This CDR3 has 14 residues. CDR3 in DNA: TGTGCCAGCAGGGTCGGGACAGGGGGCTTTGAAGCTTTCTTT. Amino acid sequence: CASRVGTGGFEAFF.

This clone was observed a few times. DNA of the CDR3: TGTGCCAGCAGCCAAGATCGGATTGGGAGCTCCTATAATTCACCCCTCCACTTT. It codes for CASSQDRIGSSYNSPLHF. The genes are TRBV14 and TRBJ1-6; no clear D. This CDR3 is 18 amino acids long. Germline V lookup: CDR1 SGHDN, CDR2 FVKESK. V dropped 0 bases and J dropped 0 bases, with 12 bases sitting between them.

The chain combines TRBV2 with TRBJ2-5, with a tentative D call TRBD2 (5 bases). V shed 7 bases and J shed 7 bases, with 16 bases lying between them. Germline lookup yields CDR1 SNHLY and CDR2 FYNNEI. The CDR3 runs 13 residues. The CDR3 DNA reads TGTGCCAGCACGGGGAGAATCCTCGGGACCCAGTACTTC. Translated: CASTGRILGTQYF.

The gene calls are TRBV19 and TRBJ1-1; D uncertain. The CDR3 spans 18 residues. Germline CDR1 and CDR2: LNHDA and SQIVND (reference sequence). The V end was cut by 6 bases, the J end by 2 bases, with 25 bases between. CDR3 residues: CASRYMTKLDIPNTEAFF. For the CDR3, the DNA is TGTGCCAGTAGGTACATGACAAAGCTTGATATCCCTAACACTGAAGCTTTCTTT.

The chain has TRBV9 and TRBJ1-4; D is unclear. Trimming removed 2 bases at V and 2 bases at J, with 10 bases between. Germline CDR1 is SGDLS and CDR2 is YYNGEE. This CDR3 has 15 residues. The CDR3 DNA sequence: TGTGCCAGCAGCGTCGGAGTGAGTACTAATGAAAAACTGTTTTTT. This gives the protein CASSVGVSTNEKLFF.

V gene TRBV6-2 or TRBV6-3 combines with J gene TRBJ2-3, with 12 positions matching TRBD2. Germline V lookup: CDR1 MNHEY, CDR2 SVGEGT. The CDR3 runs to 16 residues. Losses at the gene ends were 6 bases for V and 4 bases for J; bases not matched to a gene: 8. As DNA, the CDR3 is TGTGCCAGCAGCCGACTAGCGGGAGAGGGTGCAGATACGCAGTATTTT. Amino acid sequence: CASSRLAGEGADTQYF.

V usage is TRBV9 and J usage is TRBJ2-7, with 7 bases identical to TRBD2. V was pared by 0 bases and J by 7 bases, with 10 bases of the junction left unmatched. Germline V gene lookup returns CDR1 SGDLS and CDR2 YYNGEE. This CDR3 has 15 amino acids. The CDR3 DNA is TGTGCCAGCAGCGTAGCTGAGGGAGGGCCATGGGAGCAGTACTTC. Translated, it gives CASSVAEGGPWEQYF.

The V call is TRBV29-1, the J call TRBJ2-7, with 9 bases matching TRBD1. CDR1 and CDR2 from the germline V gene are SQVTM and ANQGSEA. Unmatched junction bases numbered 4, after V lost 2 bases and J lost 2 bases. The length of the CDR3 is 14 residues. The CDR3 region has the DNA TGCAGCGTTGAAAGGGACAGGGACACCTACGAGCAGTACTTC. This encodes CSVERDRDTYEQYF.

This chain connects TRBV28 to TRBJ2-7, with 10 bases aligning to TRBD1. The CDR3 consists of 14 residues. The V and J ends lost 4 bases and 2 bases, in that order; junction bases with no gene match: 2. Germline V gene sequence: CDR1 MDHEN, CDR2 SYDVKM. The CDR3 region is CASSSGQGTYEQYF. CDR3 coding DNA: TGTGCCAGCAGTTCGGGACAGGGGACCTACGAGCAGTACTTC. The full variable domain, its missing parts supplied by reference TRBV28 and TRBJ2-7, is DVKVTQSSRYLVKRTGEKVFLECVQDMDHENMFWYRQDPGLGLRLIYFSYDVKMKEKGDIPEGYSVSREKKERFSLILESASTNQTSMYLCASSSGQGTYEQYFGPGTRLTVT.

This rearrangement joins TRBV6-6 to TRBJ2-2, with D unclear. Germline-derived CDR1 and CDR2 are MNHNY and SVGAGI (reference sequence). The CDR3 has 16 amino acids. V gave up 0 bases and J gave up 1 base, with 9 bases separating them. CDR3 sequence reads: CASSYSPPENTGELFF. CDR3 sequence (DNA): TGTGCCAGCAGTTACTCCCCGCCGGAGAACACCGGGGAGCTGTTTTTT.